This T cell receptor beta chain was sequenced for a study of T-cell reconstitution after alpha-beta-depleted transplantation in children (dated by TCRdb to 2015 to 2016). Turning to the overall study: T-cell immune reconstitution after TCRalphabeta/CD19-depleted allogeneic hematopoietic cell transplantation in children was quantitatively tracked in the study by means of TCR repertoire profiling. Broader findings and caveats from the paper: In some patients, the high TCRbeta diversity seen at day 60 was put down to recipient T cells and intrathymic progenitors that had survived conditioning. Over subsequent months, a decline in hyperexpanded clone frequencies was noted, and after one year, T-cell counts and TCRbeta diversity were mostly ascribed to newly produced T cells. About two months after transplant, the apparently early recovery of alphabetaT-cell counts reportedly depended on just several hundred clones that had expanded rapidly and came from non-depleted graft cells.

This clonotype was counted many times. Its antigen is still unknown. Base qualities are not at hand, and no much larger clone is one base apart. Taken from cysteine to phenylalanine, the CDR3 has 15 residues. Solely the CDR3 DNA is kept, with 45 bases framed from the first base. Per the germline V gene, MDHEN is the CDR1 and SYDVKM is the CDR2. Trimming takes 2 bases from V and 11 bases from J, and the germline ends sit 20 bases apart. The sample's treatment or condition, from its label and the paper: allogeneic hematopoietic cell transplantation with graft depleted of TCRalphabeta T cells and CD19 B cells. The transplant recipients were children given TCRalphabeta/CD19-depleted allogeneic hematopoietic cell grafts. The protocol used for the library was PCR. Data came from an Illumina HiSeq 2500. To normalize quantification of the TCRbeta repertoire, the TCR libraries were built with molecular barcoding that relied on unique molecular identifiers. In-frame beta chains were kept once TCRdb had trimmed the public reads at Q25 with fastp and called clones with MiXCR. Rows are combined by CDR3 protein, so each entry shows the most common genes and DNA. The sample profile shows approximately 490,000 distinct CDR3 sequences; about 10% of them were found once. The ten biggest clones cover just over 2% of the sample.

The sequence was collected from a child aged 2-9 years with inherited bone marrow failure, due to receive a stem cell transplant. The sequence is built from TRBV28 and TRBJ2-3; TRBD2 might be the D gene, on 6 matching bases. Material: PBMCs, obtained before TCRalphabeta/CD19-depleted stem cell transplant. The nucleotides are TGTGCCAGCAGTTTAGGTGGTACTCTGCCGCGGGAGCAGTATTTT. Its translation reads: CASSLGGTLPREQYF.